This TCR beta chain comes out of a study of cytomegalovirus exposure and HLA in healthy donors. Study-wide results and caveats: The authors listed around 150 TCR beta chains as cytomegalovirus-associated. A few chains linked to CMV were shown in vitro to be specific for CMV antigens.

This CDR3 has 13 amino acids. Trimming pared 11 bases from V and 1 base from J, leaving 13 bases between. Per germline, CDR1 MDHEN and CDR2 SYDVKM. As concerns this clone: Its antigen is as yet unknown.

Generated by immunoSEQ multiplex PCR, the TCRdb table keeps only in-frame clones and is missing some. The repertoire holds 200,000 to 300,000 clones, with about 90% as singletons. The sample was PBMCs. The TCR was taken from a woman aged 25-40 years in good health and CMV-seronegative. V is TRBV28 and J is TRBJ2-3; possible D gene TRBD2, 5 bases. The chain's CDR3 is CASKRARTDTQYF. In nucleotides, the CDR3 is TGTGCCTCTAAGAGGGCCCGCACAGATACGCAGTATTTT.